This T cell receptor beta chain was sequenced during a study of T-cell reconstitution after alpha-beta-depleted transplantation in children. Unique molecular identifiers featured in how the TCRbeta library was prepared. One entry per CDR3 protein results from TCRdb running MiXCR on the PCR reads. The data hold some 840,000 distinct CDR3 sequences, with approximately 15% observed a single time. Study findings and constraints: A year post-transplant, T-cell counts and diversity derived mostly from newly produced T cells. After transplant, at about two months, alpha-beta T cells were reportedly derived from several hundred expanded graft clones. Surviving recipient T cells and thymic progenitors accounted for the high day-60 TCRbeta diversity observed in some patients.

V lost 5 bases, J lost 8 bases, and 12 bases lay in between. This CDR3 comprises 12 residues. From germline, CDR1 is SGHAT and CDR2 FQNNGV. This clonotype has a count of ten or more. The antigen is undetermined. The sequencing used PBMCs, mostly from graft donor cells, collected 360 days after TCRalphabeta/CD19-depleted stem cell transplant. This chain joins TRBV11-2 and TRBJ1-1; no reliable D call. This receptor was taken from a male patient younger than 18 who had a stem cell transplant for acute lymphoblastic leukemia, so the T cells may come from the graft donor. DNA for the CDR3: TGTGCCAGCAGCAGACTAAATATCGAAGCTTTCTTT. Amino acid sequence: CASSRLNIEAFF. The full variable domain, in which reference TRBV11-2 and TRBJ1-1 provide the parts outside the CDR3, is EAGVAQSPRYKIIEKRQSVAFWCNPISGHATLYWYQQILGQGPKLLIQFQNNGVVDDSQLPKDRFSAERLKGVDSTLKIQPAKLEDSAVYLCASSRLNIEAFFGQGTRLTVV.